These 32 T cell receptor beta chains were sequenced from one sample in a study of blood T cell repertoires in COVID-19. Sequenced by immunoSEQ multiplex PCR; TCRdb stores in-frame clones only, minus some. The table lists hundreds of thousands of clones, roughly 87% of them singletons, with roughly 3.1% in the top ten. The sequenced sample was peripheral blood. The receptor source for this set is a man aged 18 to 30 with active or convalescent COVID-19.

Comment on this clone: At the DNA level, this CDR3 is encoded by other sequences in the same sample as well. V gene TRBV5-6 combines with J gene TRBJ1-2; 10 bases match TRBD1. Germline lookup yields CDR1 SGHDT and CDR2 YYEEEE. The CDR3 runs to 14 residues. The junction had 4 bases not matched to a gene; V was cut back by 0 bases and J by 8 bases. The CDR3: CASSLGQGAGGYTF. In DNA, the CDR3 is TGTGCCAGCAGCTTGGGACAGGGGGCAGGGGGCTACACCTTC. Drawing the rest from reference TRBV5-6 and TRBJ1-2, the complete variable domain is DAGVTQSPTHLIKTRGQQVTLRCSPKSGHDTVSWYQQALGQGPQFIFQYYEEEERQRGNFPDRFSGHQFPNYSSELNVNALLLGDSALYLCASSLGQGAGGYTFGSGTRLTVV.

The J gene is TRBJ2-1, the V gene TRBV18; D may be TRBD1 (7 bases). In germline, CDR1 is KGHSH, CDR2 LQKENI. Trimming took off 6 bases at V and 2 bases at J, with 14 bases between the two ends. The length of the CDR3 is 15 residues. CDR3 loop: CASSGQGGPYNEQFF. The CDR3 bases are TGTGCCAGCTCTGGTCAGGGGGGCCCCTACAATGAGCAGTTCTTC.

The J gene is TRBJ2-7, the V gene TRBV5-1; D is uncertain. Germline assignment: CDR1 SGHRS and CDR2 YFSETQ. The CDR3 runs 14 residues. V dropped 1 base and J dropped 1 base, with 9 bases sitting between them. The DNA for the CDR3 is TGCGCCAGCAGCTTGCATGGTACTTCCTACGAGCAGTACTTC. Its translation: CASSLHGTSYEQYF.

CDR3 nucleotides: TGTGCCAGCAGTCAGGGGCCCGAAAAACTGTTTTTT. As protein: CASSQGPEKLFF. J is TRBJ1-4 and V is TRBV7-8; D perhaps matches TRBD1 (6 bases). The germline gives CDR1 SGHVS, CDR2 FQNEAQ. The CDR3 extends over 12 amino acids. The V and J ends lost 6 bases and 8 bases respectively, with 10 bases between them.

This chain uses TRBV5-1 with TRBJ1-2; unclear D gene. V was pared by 0 bases and J by 7 bases, with 13 bases between. The CDR3 sequence is 14 residues long. Germline-derived CDR1 and CDR2 are SGHRS and YFSETQ. As DNA, the CDR3 is TGCGCCAGCAGCTTGGCCCCAGGAGGGAGTGGCTACACCTTC. Residues: CASSLAPGGSGYTF.

The CDR3: CASSSRSVSNQPQHF. CDR3 DNA sequence: TGTGCCAGCAGTTCTAGGAGTGTGTCAAATCAGCCCCAGCATTTT. The genes are TRBV7-3 and TRBJ1-5; unclear D gene. V lost 6 bases and J lost 4, with 16 bases in between. Germline CDR1 SGHTA, CDR2 FQGTGA. The CDR3 is made up of 15 amino acids. Together with reference TRBV7-3 and TRBJ1-5, the CDR3 gives the full variable domain: GAGVSQTPSNKVTEKGKYVELRCDPISGHTALYWYRQSLGQGPEFLIYFQGTGAADDSGLPNDRFFAVRPEGSVSTLKIQRTERGDSAVYLCASSSRSVSNQPQHFGDGTRLSIL.

J is TRBJ1-6 and V is TRBV6-6; 9 bases line up with TRBD1. Germline loops: CDR1 MNHNY, CDR2 SVGAGI (reference sequence). Losses at the gene ends were 7 bases for V and 7 bases for J; bases not matched to a gene: 5. The CDR3 is 14 residues long. CDR3 region: CASILDRGNSPLHF. The CDR3 DNA is TGTGCCAGCATTCTCGACAGGGGGAATTCACCCCTCCACTTT.

The chain carries TRBV3-1 (or the pseudogene TRBV3-2) and TRBJ2-3, with 7 nucleotides matching TRBD1. V gave up 4 bases and J gave up 3 bases; unmatched junction bases: 7. This CDR3 spans 15 amino acids. The germline V gene encodes CDR1 LGHDT and CDR2 YNNKEL (reference sequence). The CDR3 DNA follows: TGTGCCAGCAGCCGTCGGACAGGAAGGACAGATACGCAGTATTTT. As protein: CASSRRTGRTDTQYF.

The chain employs TRBV6-5 and TRBJ1-2, with D hard to call. In germline, CDR1 is MNHEY, CDR2 SVGAGI. Trimming stripped 6 bases from V and 7 bases from J, with 12 bases between. The CDR3 sequence is 12 residues long. CDR3 residues: CASSSLLGGYTF. Here the CDR3 DNA reads TGTGCCAGCAGCTCCCTACTCGGTGGCTACACCTTC.

The CDR3 spells CATSTTEGDLGNQPQHF. The CDR3 DNA reads TGTGCCACCAGCACTACCGAGGGGGATCTTGGCAATCAGCCCCAGCATTTT. The rearrangement joins TRBV15 to TRBJ1-5; maybe TRBD1 (6 bases). Germline CDR1 and CDR2: LNHNV and YYDKDF (reference sequence). V lost 4 bases to trimming and J lost 2 bases, with 18 bases between them. The CDR3 has 17 residues. Drawing the rest from reference TRBV15 and TRBJ1-5, the complete variable domain is DAMVIQNPRYQVTQFGKPVTLSCSQTLNHNVMYWYQQKSSQAPKLLFHYYDKDFNNEADTPDNFQSRRPNTSFCFLDIRSPGLGDTAMYLCATSTTEGDLGNQPQHFGDGTRLSIL.

V and J are TRBV11-2 and TRBJ1-3; D ambiguous. V lost 0 bases and J lost 1, with 7 bases in between. The CDR3 has 15 amino acids. CDR1 is SGHAT, CDR2 FQNNGV, per germline. This CDR3 reads CASSLEAPSGNTIYF. CDR3 DNA: TGTGCCAGCAGCTTAGAGGCACCATCTGGAAACACCATATATTTT.

This clone has only one observation. This chain connects TRBV14 to TRBJ2-1, with 7 bases matching TRBD2. The germline gives CDR1 SGHDN, CDR2 FVKESK. The CDR3 runs to 17 residues. V gave up 4 bases and J gave up 0 bases; unmatched junction bases: 9. The CDR3 reads CASSLRLAPSSYNEQFF. The CDR3 region has the DNA TGTGCCAGCAGCCTCCGACTAGCCCCGAGCTCCTACAATGAGCAGTTCTTC. The full variable domain, completed using reference TRBV14 and TRBJ2-1, is EAGVTQFPSHSVIEKGQTVTLRCDPISGHDNLYWYRRVMGKEIKFLLHFVKESKQDESGMPNNRFLAERTGGTYSTLKVQPAELEDSGVYFCASSLRLAPSSYNEQFFGPGTRLTVL.

V usage is TRBV7-2 and J usage is TRBJ2-7; a weak D match, TRBD2 (5 bases). The germline V gene encodes CDR1 SGHTA and CDR2 FQGNSA. Trimming left V 1 base short and J 6 bases short, with 10 bases between. The CDR3 is 13 amino acids. Here the CDR3 DNA reads TGTGCCAGCAGCTTAGGGCTAGAGGGCGAGCAGTACTTC. Its translation is CASSLGLEGEQYF.

A single count supports this clone. V and J are TRBV5-6 and TRBJ1-1, with TRBD1 matching 9 bases. After removal of 4 bases from V and 6 bases from J, the junction contained 13 bases not matched to a gene. The CDR3 loop spans 16 amino acids. Germline V gene lookup returns CDR1 SGHDT and CDR2 YYEEEE. The CDR3 reads CASSPSRTGAWAEAFF. The CDR3 DNA is TGTGCCAGCAGCCCTTCGAGGACAGGGGCTTGGGCTGAAGCTTTCTTT.

This clone was counted once. This rearrangement joins TRBV5-1 to TRBJ1-1; 8 nucleotides match TRBD1. The germline CDR1 and CDR2 sequences are SGHRS and YFSETQ. The length of the CDR3 is 16 residues. V gave up 4 bases and J gave up 1 base; unmatched junction bases: 9. The CDR3 sequence is CASSLDRGLGNTEAFF. The CDR3 region has the DNA TGCGCCAGCAGCCTAGACAGGGGCCTCGGGAACACTGAAGCTTTCTTT.

The V gene is TRBV2, the J gene TRBJ2-1; 12 positions match TRBD2. V lost 3 bases to trimming and J lost 0 bases; unmatched junction nucleotides: 12. This CDR3 contains 20 residues. Germline V gene lookup returns CDR1 SNHLY and CDR2 FYNNEI. The CDR3 region is CASSDFKLAGGASSYNEQFF. The CDR3 DNA reads TGTGCCAGCAGTGATTTCAAGCTAGCGGGGGGGGCAAGCTCCTACAATGAGCAGTTCTTC. Full variable domain (missing parts from reference TRBV2 and TRBJ2-1): EPEVTQTPSHQVTQMGQEVILRCVPISNHLYFYWYRQILGQKVEFLVSFYNNEISEKSEIFDDQFSVERPDGSNFTLKIRSTKLEDSAMYFCASSDFKLAGGASSYNEQFFGPGTRLTVL.

In its sample, this clone was seen many times. V usage is TRBV5-4 and J usage is TRBJ2-7; 11 bases agree with TRBD2. The CDR3 covers 16 residues. Germline V gene lookup returns CDR1 SGHNT and CDR2 YYREEE (reference sequence). V gave up 4 bases and J gave up 0 bases; unmatched junction bases: 6. CDR3 loop: CASSPSGRRSSYEQYF. CDR3 in DNA: TGTGCCAGCAGCCCTAGCGGGAGGCGATCCTCCTACGAGCAGTACTTC. The entire variable domain, with the rest obtained from reference TRBV5-4 and TRBJ2-7, is as follows: ETGVTQSPTHLIKTRGQQVTLRCSSQSGHNTVSWYQQALGQGPQFIFQYYREEENGRGNFPPRFSGLQFPNYSSELNVNALELDDSALYLCASSPSGRRSSYEQYFGPGTRLTVT.

This clone was found a few times. The rearrangement links TRBV5-1 to TRBJ2-1, with TRBD1 matching 10 bases. The CDR3 consists of 23 residues. The V gene's germline CDR1 is SGHRS and CDR2 YFSETQ. The trim removed 1 base at V and 5 bases at J, leaving 27 bases unmatched. DNA for the CDR3: TGCGCCAGCAGCTTGTCGGAGACAGGGGGCTTTGTAGGGTATCGGGGACCCAACAATGAGCAGTTCTTC. Residues: CASSLSETGGFVGYRGPNNEQFF.

The V gene is TRBV3-1 (or the pseudogene TRBV3-2), the J gene TRBJ1-4; tentative D call: TRBD1 (6 bases). With 4 bases removed from V and 8 bases from J, the gap between germline ends came to 20 bases. The length of the CDR3 is 16 residues. Germline V gives CDR1 LGHDT, CDR2 YNNKEL (reference sequence). The CDR3 DNA reads as TGTGCCAGCAGCCCCCCACACAGGGACAAGAGGGAAAAACTGTTTTTT. This encodes CASSPPHRDKREKLFF.

The table lists this clone with a count of one. The chain's CDR3 is CASSQTGTGGEAFF. The CDR3 coding sequence is TGCGCCAGCAGCCAAACCGGGACAGGGGGGGAAGCTTTCTTT. The gene calls are TRBV4-3 and TRBJ1-1; TRBD1 matches 11 bases. This CDR3 is built from 14 residues. Germline V gives CDR1 LGHNA, CDR2 YSLEER. The trim removed 2 bases at V and 8 bases at J, leaving 4 bases unmatched.

The rearrangement uses TRBV7-8 and TRBJ1-5, with a tentative D call TRBD1 (6 bases). The CDR3 totals 17 residues. Germline values: CDR1 SGHVS, CDR2 FQNEAQ. V lost 5 bases and J 4 bases, leaving 21 bases between the germline ends. The CDR3 here is CASSVVEGTPPNQPQHF. CDR3 nucleotide sequence: TGTGCCAGCAGCGTGGTTGAGGGGACACCGCCGAATCAGCCCCAGCATTTT.

The chain recombines TRBV5-3 with TRBJ2-7; 9 bases match TRBD1. TRBV5-3 counts as an open reading frame of uncertain function. The CDR3 is 15 residues long. After removal of 3 bases from V and 1 base from J, the junction contained 5 bases not matched to a gene. This CDR3 is CARSSGTGPSYEQYF. For the CDR3, the DNA is TGTGCCAGAAGCTCCGGGACAGGGCCGTCCTACGAGCAGTACTTC.

CDR3 loop: CASSPTGQGAKFTIAEAFF. The CDR3 DNA follows: TGTGCCAGCAGTCCAACAGGACAGGGGGCGAAGTTCACAATCGCTGAAGCTTTCTTT. This chain connects TRBV28 to TRBJ1-1; 11 bases match TRBD1. The germline CDR1 and CDR2 sequences are MDHEN and SYDVKM. With 5 bases clipped from V and 6 bases from J, the junction kept 20 bases outside the gene matches. The CDR3 length is 19 residues.

The chain recombines TRBV18 with TRBJ2-1; TRBD2 matches at 9 bases. Germline V lookup: CDR1 KGHSH, CDR2 LQKENI. This CDR3 has 15 amino acids. The junction had 7 bases not matched to a gene; V was cut back by 3 bases and J by 7 bases. The CDR3 nucleotides are TGTGCCAGCTCACCGAGTCTAGCGGGATGGAATGAGCAGTTCTTC. Residues: CASSPSLAGWNEQFF.

The chain links TRBV2 to TRBJ1-4; D call uncertain. This CDR3 region has 14 residues. The germline V gene has CDR1 SNHLY and CDR2 FYNNEI. Trimming took 6 bases from V and 4 from J, leaving 12 bases between them. The CDR3 here is CASSPRSSNEKLFF. The DNA for the CDR3 is TGTGCCAGCAGCCCCCGGTCGAGTAATGAAAAACTGTTTTTT.

The rearrangement uses TRBV4-3 and TRBJ1-1; 8 bases are shared with TRBD1. CDR1 and CDR2 (germline): LGHNA, YSLEER. The CDR3 covers 15 residues. The junction had 5 bases not matched to a gene; V was cut back by 0 bases and J by 5 bases. The CDR3 coding sequence is TGCGCCAGCAGCCAAGAAGTAGACAGGGGAACTGAAGCTTTCTTT. Its protein product is CASSQEVDRGTEAFF.

The chain combines TRBV28 with TRBJ1-5, with D uncertain. This CDR3 has 15 amino acids. The germline V gene has CDR1 MDHEN and CDR2 SYDVKM. Trimming stripped 3 bases from V and 1 base from J, with 10 bases between. CDR3 loop: CASSFPGGSNQPQHF. CDR3 bases: TGTGCCAGCAGTTTCCCAGGAGGGAGCAATCAGCCCCAGCATTTT.

The CDR3 reads CASSLISTDTQYF. DNA of the CDR3: TGTGCCAGCAGCTTAATATCCACAGATACGCAGTATTTT. This chain joins TRBV7-2 and TRBJ2-3; D gene unclear. The CDR3 extends over 13 amino acids. The germline V gene has CDR1 SGHTA and CDR2 FQGNSA. Trimming shortened V by 2 bases and J by 2 bases, and 5 bases separated the two germline ends.

This chain links TRBV4-1 with TRBJ1-2; TRBD1 matches 9 bases. The germline CDR1 and CDR2 sequences are MGHRA and YSYEKL. Trimming at V came to 2 bases and at J to 2 bases, leaving 18 bases not matched to a gene. The CDR3 has 20 amino acids. The CDR3 loop is CASSQPLGATGGLYNYGYTF. The CDR3 region has the DNA TGCGCCAGCAGCCAACCTCTGGGCGCTACAGGGGGCTTATACAACTATGGCTACACCTTC.

The chain links TRBV6-2 or TRBV6-3 to TRBJ2-5; 13 bases match TRBD2. The V and J ends lost 0 bases and 2 bases, in that order; junction bases with no gene match: 3. Germline CDR1 and CDR2: MNHEY and SVGEGT. There are 17 residues in the CDR3. The CDR3 region is CASSYSGGLAGQETQYF. The CDR3 DNA reads as TGTGCCAGCAGTTACTCGGGGGGACTAGCGGGACAAGAGACCCAGTACTTC.

Only a few counts were recorded for this clone. The chain joins TRBV19 to TRBJ2-5; the D gene is possibly TRBD1 (5 bases). Germline CDR1 LNHDA, CDR2 SQIVND (reference sequence). Trimming removed 2 bases at V and 1 base at J, with 11 bases between. The CDR3 totals 15 residues. The chain's CDR3 is CASSIIGQGQETQYF. Written as DNA, the CDR3 is TGTGCCAGTAGTATAATTGGTCAGGGCCAAGAGACCCAGTACTTC.

This clone appeared once. The V and J genes are TRBV7-9 and TRBJ2-7, with TRBD1 matching over 10 bases. The junction had 3 bases not matched to a gene; V was cut back by 1 base and J by 6 bases. CDR3 size: 14 residues. CDR1 is SEHNR and CDR2 is FQNEAQ in the germline V gene (reference sequence). CDR3 loop: CASSLGGQGFEQYF. Written as DNA, the CDR3 is TGTGCCAGCAGCTTAGGGGGACAGGGGTTCGAGCAGTACTTC.